The rows below give T cell receptor beta chains drawn from one sample of a study of neurological immune-mediated disorders. TCRdb reanalysed the 5' RACE reads using MiXCR and keeps one entry per CDR3 protein. The sample includes tens of thousands of distinct CDR3 sequences, about 4.9% of them seen just once. Sequenced: PBMCs. Receptor source: a man aged 30 to 45 with multiple sclerosis. CDR3s leave out the opening cysteine and the closing phenylalanine or tryptophan. Each record gives: CDR3 length, V gene, CDR3 protein.

>14|TRBV6-1
ASSEARGWSTDTQY
>12|TRBV10-3
AISEVGDSREQY
>13|TRBV7-3
ASILTGLMNSPLH
>11|TRBV7-6
ASSLDRDQPQH
>13|TRBV20-1
SAGNRDRDYNEQF
>13|TRBV5-1
ASRGRTGRGDTQY
>13|TRBV4-2
ASSQDGTTQETQY
>13|TRBV7-9
ASSSGPFWNTEAF
>10|TRBV29-1
SVPGTTGGYT
>16|TRBV10-3
AISESGVGAGNNQPQH
>14|TRBV5-8
ASSLFRGAANQPQH
>12|TRBV14
ASSLVERDTEAF
>14|TRBV10-2
ASSESRWAQDYGYT
>11|TRBV27
ASSLGSDYGYT
>13|TRBV27
ASSSEGSPGGKLF
>11|TRBV7-9
ASSTRASNEQF
>11|TRBV29-1
SVGSGPFYEQF
>11|TRBV29-1
SGARGDTGELF
>13|TRBV3-1
ASSLSGTGTYGYT
>12|TRBV12-3/TRBV12-4
ASRLDVGGNEQF
>14|TRBV5-1
ASSLLKTSGANVLT
>16|TRBV12-3/TRBV12-4
ASSLGALRRDANYGYT
>16|TRBV4-1
ASSLNRALVSGANVLT